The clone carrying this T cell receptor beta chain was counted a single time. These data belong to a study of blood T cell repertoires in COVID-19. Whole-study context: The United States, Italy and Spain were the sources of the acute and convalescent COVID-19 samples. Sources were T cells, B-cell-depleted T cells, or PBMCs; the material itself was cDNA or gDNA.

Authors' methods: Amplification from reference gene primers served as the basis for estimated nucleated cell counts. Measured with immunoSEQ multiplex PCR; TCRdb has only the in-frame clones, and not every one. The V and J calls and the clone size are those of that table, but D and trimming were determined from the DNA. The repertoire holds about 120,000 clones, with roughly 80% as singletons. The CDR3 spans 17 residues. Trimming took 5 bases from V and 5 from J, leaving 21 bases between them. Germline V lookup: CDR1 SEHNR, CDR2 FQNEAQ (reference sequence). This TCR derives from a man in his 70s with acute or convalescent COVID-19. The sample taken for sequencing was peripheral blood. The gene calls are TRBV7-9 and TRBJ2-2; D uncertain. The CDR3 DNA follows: TGTGCCAGCAGCCCGAGCACGGTTTCGAGTGAGACCGGGGAGCTGTTTTTT. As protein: CASSPSTVSSETGELFF.